This is a list of T cell receptor beta chains from one sample in a study of cytomegalovirus exposure and HLA in healthy donors. Assay used: immunoSEQ multiplex PCR; TCRdb lists only in-frame clones, some missing. In the table there are about 98,000 clones, around 74% of which are singletons. Sequencing was carried out using PBMCs. Receptors were obtained from a male donor in good health and CMV-seronegative. Each CDR3 is given with its conserved first and last residue. A D gene is named only where the DNA matches it firmly. Rows may omit the clone size; those that give it use once, few, many or a size class.

v_gene: TRBV9; d_gene: TRBD1; abundance: .; j_gene: TRBJ1-3; CDR3nt: TGTGCCAGCAGCGACAACAGGGGTTCTACTGGAAACACCATATATTTT; CDR3aa: CASSDNRGSTGNTIYF
v_gene: TRBV14; d_gene: .; abundance: .; j_gene: TRBJ1-1; CDR3nt: TGTGCCAGCAGCCCTCCCCAGACAGTGAACACTGAAGCTTTCTTT; CDR3aa: CASSPPQTVNTEAFF
v_gene: TRBV2; d_gene: .; abundance: .; j_gene: TRBJ2-2; CDR3nt: TGTGCCAGCAGTGGGCCAGGGGCCACCGGGGAGCTGTTTTTT; CDR3aa: CASSGPGATGELFF
v_gene: TRBV5-1; d_gene: TRBD1; abundance: .; j_gene: TRBJ2-5; CDR3nt: TGCGCCAGCAGCATACGGACAGGGGGAGAGACCCAGTACTTC; CDR3aa: CASSIRTGGETQYF
v_gene: TRBV5-6; d_gene: .; abundance: .; j_gene: TRBJ2-5; CDR3nt: TGTGCCAGCAGCGAGGTGGGGGGTGGGGAGACCCAGTACTTC; CDR3aa: CASSEVGGGETQYF
v_gene: TRBV5-1; d_gene: TRBD2; abundance: .; j_gene: TRBJ2-5; CDR3nt: TGCGCCAGCAGCTTGGGCGCCCTTCCGGGGGGGGAGACCCAGTACTTC; CDR3aa: CASSLGALPGGETQYF
v_gene: TRBV5-1; d_gene: .; abundance: .; j_gene: TRBJ2-7; CDR3nt: TGCGCCAGCAGCTTGGGGTCTAGCAGATACGAGCAGTACTTC; CDR3aa: CASSLGSSRYEQYF
v_gene: TRBV5-6; d_gene: .; abundance: .; j_gene: TRBJ2-7; CDR3nt: TGTGCCAGCAGCGCAGGGATGCTCTACGAGCAGTACTTC; CDR3aa: CASSAGMLYEQYF
v_gene: TRBV5-4; d_gene: .; abundance: .; j_gene: TRBJ2-7; CDR3nt: TGTGCCAGCAGCTGGGGACAAGGACGGGACGAGCAGTACTTC; CDR3aa: CASSWGQGRDEQYF
v_gene: TRBV5-1; d_gene: .; abundance: .; j_gene: TRBJ2-5; CDR3nt: TGCGCCAGCAGCCGTGGCCCGACTCCTCAAGAGACCCAGTACTTC; CDR3aa: CASSRGPTPQETQYF
v_gene: TRBV7-9; d_gene: TRBD2; abundance: .; j_gene: TRBJ2-2; CDR3nt: TGTGCCAGCAGCCCGTTAGCGGGAGGGAACACCGGGGAGCTGTTTTTT; CDR3aa: CASSPLAGGNTGELFF
v_gene: TRBV4-3; d_gene: .; abundance: .; j_gene: TRBJ2-3; CDR3nt: TGCGCCAGCAGCCAAGGTCACGCGGCAGATACGCAGTATTTT; CDR3aa: CASSQGHAADTQYF
v_gene: TRBV29-1; d_gene: TRBD2; abundance: .; j_gene: TRBJ2-1; CDR3nt: TGCAGCGTCCTCCCGAGCGGGAGGGGCTACAATGAGCAGTTCTTC; CDR3aa: CSVLPSGRGYNEQFF
v_gene: TRBV27; d_gene: .; abundance: .; j_gene: TRBJ2-1; CDR3nt: TGTGCCAGCGGGGACACCTACAATGAGCAGTTCTTC; CDR3aa: CASGDTYNEQFF
v_gene: TRBV28; d_gene: TRBD1; abundance: .; j_gene: TRBJ2-1; CDR3nt: TGTGCCAGCAGACATACAGGGGGCTTCGGGTACAATGAGCAGTTCTTC; CDR3aa: CASRHTGGFGYNEQFF
v_gene: TRBV6-5; d_gene: TRBD2; abundance: .; j_gene: TRBJ2-1; CDR3nt: TGTGCCAGCGGAATAGCGGGAGGGCGTTGGGATGAGCAGTTCTTC; CDR3aa: CASGIAGGRWDEQFF
v_gene: TRBV13; d_gene: TRBD2; abundance: .; j_gene: TRBJ2-7; CDR3nt: TGTGCCAGCAGCTTCAGGACTAGCGGGAAATACGAGCAGTACTTC; CDR3aa: CASSFRTSGKYEQYF
v_gene: TRBV27; d_gene: .; abundance: .; j_gene: TRBJ1-5; CDR3nt: TGTGCCAGCAGTGCGGGGGGAGGTCAGCCCCAGCATTTT; CDR3aa: CASSAGGGQPQHF
v_gene: TRBV4-2; d_gene: .; abundance: .; j_gene: TRBJ2-1; CDR3nt: TGTGCCAGCAGCCGCAGGGGTACGGATGAGCAGTTCTTC; CDR3aa: CASSRRGTDEQFF
v_gene: TRBV5-6; d_gene: .; abundance: .; j_gene: TRBJ1-2; CDR3nt: TGTGCCAGCAGCTTGACTTATGGCTACACCTTC; CDR3aa: CASSLTYGYTF
v_gene: TRBV11-2; d_gene: TRBD2; abundance: .; j_gene: TRBJ2-3; CDR3nt: TGTGCCAGCGGACCGGGGACTAGCGTTTCAGATACGCAGTATTTT; CDR3aa: CASGPGTSVSDTQYF
v_gene: TRBV7-2; d_gene: TRBD2; abundance: .; j_gene: TRBJ2-3; CDR3nt: TGTGCCAGCAGCTTAGGACTAGCGGGAGGTCGAACTAGCACAGATACGCAGTATTTT; CDR3aa: CASSLGLAGGRTSTDTQYF
v_gene: TRBV19; d_gene: TRBD1; abundance: .; j_gene: TRBJ2-7; CDR3nt: TGTGCTGCGGGACAGGGGATCCACGAGCAGTACTTC; CDR3aa: CAAGQGIHEQYF
v_gene: TRBV5-4; d_gene: .; abundance: .; j_gene: TRBJ1-1; CDR3nt: TGTGCCAGCAGCTTGGCAGGGCTCACTGAAGCTTTCTTT; CDR3aa: CASSLAGLTEAFF
v_gene: TRBV30; d_gene: TRBD1; abundance: few; j_gene: TRBJ1-1; CDR3nt: TGTGCCTGGAGTATTGGGACAGGGCGAACTGAAGCTTTCTTT; CDR3aa: CAWSIGTGRTEAFF
v_gene: TRBV14; d_gene: TRBD2; abundance: .; j_gene: TRBJ2-7; CDR3nt: TGTGCCAGCAGCCCCCTAGCGGGGAAGACCTACGAGCAGTACTTC; CDR3aa: CASSPLAGKTYEQYF
v_gene: TRBV11-2; d_gene: .; abundance: .; j_gene: TRBJ2-7; CDR3nt: TGTGCCAGCAGCTTAGATCTCAGGGACTCCTACGAGCAGTACTTC; CDR3aa: CASSLDLRDSYEQYF
v_gene: TRBV19; d_gene: TRBD1; abundance: .; j_gene: TRBJ2-7; CDR3nt: TGTGCCAGTAGCAGGACGACAGGGGGCGAGCAGTACTTC; CDR3aa: CASSRTTGGEQYF
v_gene: TRBV5-6; d_gene: TRBD1; abundance: .; j_gene: TRBJ2-2; CDR3nt: TGTGCCAGGAATGACAGGGGAACTAGTTACACCGGGGAGCTGTTTTTT; CDR3aa: CARNDRGTSYTGELFF
v_gene: TRBV2; d_gene: TRBD1; abundance: once; j_gene: TRBJ1-3; CDR3nt: TGTGCCAGCAGTGAAGCCCCTCCAGGGGGCGCAGGTGGAAACACCATATATTTT; CDR3aa: CASSEAPPGGAGGNTIYF
v_gene: TRBV5-6; d_gene: TRBD2; abundance: .; j_gene: TRBJ2-7; CDR3nt: TGTGCCAGCGAAAGGACTAGCGGGAGAGTCGAGCAGTACTTC; CDR3aa: CASERTSGRVEQYF
v_gene: TRBV29-1; d_gene: TRBD1; abundance: .; j_gene: TRBJ2-7; CDR3nt: TGCAGCGTTGGGACAGGCCCCTACGAGCAGTACTTC; CDR3aa: CSVGTGPYEQYF
v_gene: TRBV19; d_gene: TRBD2; abundance: few; j_gene: TRBJ2-7; CDR3nt: TGTGCCACGACGGCGGGGGGCCACTCTACCTACGAGCAGTACTTC; CDR3aa: CATTAGGHSTYEQYF
v_gene: TRBV19; d_gene: .; abundance: .; j_gene: TRBJ2-7; CDR3nt: TGTGCCAGTAGTACGGGACACTCATCCTACGAGCAGTACTTC; CDR3aa: CASSTGHSSYEQYF
v_gene: TRBV7-6; d_gene: .; abundance: .; j_gene: TRBJ2-3; CDR3nt: TGTGCCAGCAGCTTATTTAGGCGAGAGCGGTCTACTAGCACAGATACGCAGTATTTT; CDR3aa: CASSLFRRERSTSTDTQYF
v_gene: TRBV6-1; d_gene: TRBD1; abundance: .; j_gene: TRBJ1-2; CDR3nt: TGTGCCAGCAGTGCGCAGGGGGCGTATGTCGGCTACACCTTC; CDR3aa: CASSAQGAYVGYTF
v_gene: TRBV6-6; d_gene: .; abundance: .; j_gene: TRBJ1-4; CDR3nt: TGTGCCAGCAGTCTTCAGCCTCGGGCAACTAATGAAAAACTGTTTTTT; CDR3aa: CASSLQPRATNEKLFF
v_gene: TRBV11-2; d_gene: TRBD2; abundance: .; j_gene: TRBJ2-7; CDR3nt: TGTGCCAGCAGCGTAGCGGGAGAGCGCTACGAGCAGTACTTC; CDR3aa: CASSVAGERYEQYF
v_gene: TRBV6-5; d_gene: TRBD1; abundance: .; j_gene: TRBJ1-2; CDR3nt: TGTGCCAGCAGTTACTCGCGGGACAGGGGCTATGGCTACACCTTC; CDR3aa: CASSYSRDRGYGYTF
v_gene: TRBV30; d_gene: TRBD1; abundance: .; j_gene: TRBJ1-5; CDR3nt: TGTGCCTGGAGTAGTGACAGGGGCCGTGGTCAGCCCCAGCATTTT; CDR3aa: CAWSSDRGRGQPQHF
v_gene: TRBV27; d_gene: .; abundance: .; j_gene: TRBJ1-4; CDR3nt: TGTGCCAGCAGTTTCACCCCCTCGGGAACTAATGAAAAACTGTTTTTT; CDR3aa: CASSFTPSGTNEKLFF
v_gene: TRBV30; d_gene: .; abundance: .; j_gene: TRBJ2-1; CDR3nt: TGTGCCTGGAGTCTCGGGTTGGGTGAGCAGTTCTTC; CDR3aa: CAWSLGLGEQFF
v_gene: TRBV7-3; d_gene: TRBD1; abundance: few; j_gene: TRBJ2-1; CDR3nt: TGTGCCAGCAGCTTAGACAGGGATGGCGAGCAGTTCTTC; CDR3aa: CASSLDRDGEQFF
v_gene: TRBV19; d_gene: .; abundance: once; j_gene: TRBJ2-1; CDR3nt: TGTGCCAGTAGTATCACAGGTTACAATGAGCAGTTCTTC; CDR3aa: CASSITGYNEQFF
v_gene: TRBV28; d_gene: TRBD1; abundance: few; j_gene: TRBJ1-3; CDR3nt: TGTGCCAGCAGGCTACAGGGGTTCTCTGGAAACACCATATATTTT; CDR3aa: CASRLQGFSGNTIYF
v_gene: TRBV4-3; d_gene: .; abundance: .; j_gene: TRBJ2-3; CDR3nt: TGCGCCAGCAGCCTTATCGCGGGGTCGCGCACAGATACGCAGTATTTT; CDR3aa: CASSLIAGSRTDTQYF
v_gene: TRBV6-4; d_gene: .; abundance: once; j_gene: TRBJ2-1; CDR3nt: TGTGCCAGCAGCACTACTAGCAGCTACAATGAGCAGTTCTTC; CDR3aa: CASSTTSSYNEQFF
v_gene: TRBV6-6; d_gene: TRBD2; abundance: .; j_gene: TRBJ2-3; CDR3nt: TGTGCCAGCAGTTTGGGCGGGAGATCCCCACAGGATACGCAGTATTTT; CDR3aa: CASSLGGRSPQDTQYF
v_gene: TRBV5-1; d_gene: .; abundance: .; j_gene: TRBJ1-1; CDR3nt: TGCGCCAGCAGCCCCCTTAGGGGGAACACTGAAGCTTTCTTT; CDR3aa: CASSPLRGNTEAFF
v_gene: TRBV19; d_gene: .; abundance: few; j_gene: TRBJ1-1; CDR3nt: TGTGCCAGTAGTAAGAGGGAGAACACTGAAGCTTTCTTT; CDR3aa: CASSKRENTEAFF